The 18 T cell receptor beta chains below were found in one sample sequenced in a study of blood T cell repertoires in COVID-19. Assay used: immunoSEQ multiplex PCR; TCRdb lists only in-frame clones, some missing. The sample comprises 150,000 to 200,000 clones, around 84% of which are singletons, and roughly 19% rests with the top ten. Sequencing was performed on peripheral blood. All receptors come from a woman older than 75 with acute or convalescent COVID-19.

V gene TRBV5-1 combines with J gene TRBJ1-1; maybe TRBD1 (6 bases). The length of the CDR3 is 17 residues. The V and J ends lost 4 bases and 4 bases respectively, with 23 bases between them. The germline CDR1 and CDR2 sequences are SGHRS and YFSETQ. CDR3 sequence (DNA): TGCGCCAGCAGCCCTTTTCCAGGGGACGCTTCCCCCACTGAAGCTTTCTTT. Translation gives CASSPFPGDASPTEAFF.

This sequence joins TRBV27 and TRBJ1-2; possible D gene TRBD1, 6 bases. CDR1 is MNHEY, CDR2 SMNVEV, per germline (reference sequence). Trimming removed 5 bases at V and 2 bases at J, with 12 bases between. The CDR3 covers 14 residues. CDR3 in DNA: TGTGCCAGCAGTCCCTCTCAGGGGAACTATGGCTACACCTTC. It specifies CASSPSQGNYGYTF.

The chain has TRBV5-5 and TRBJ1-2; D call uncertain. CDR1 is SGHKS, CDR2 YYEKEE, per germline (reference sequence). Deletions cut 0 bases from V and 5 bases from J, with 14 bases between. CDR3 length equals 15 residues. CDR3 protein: CASSLVTGSGYGYTF. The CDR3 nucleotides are TGTGCCAGCAGCTTGGTGACCGGGTCCGGATATGGCTACACCTTC.

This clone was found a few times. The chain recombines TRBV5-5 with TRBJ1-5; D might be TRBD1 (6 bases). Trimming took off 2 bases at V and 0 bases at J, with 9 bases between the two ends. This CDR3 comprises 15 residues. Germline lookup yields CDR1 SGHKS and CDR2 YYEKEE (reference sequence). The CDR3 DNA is TGTGCCAGCAGCTTAGGGACACTTAGCAATCAGCCCCAGCATTTT. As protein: CASSLGTLSNQPQHF.

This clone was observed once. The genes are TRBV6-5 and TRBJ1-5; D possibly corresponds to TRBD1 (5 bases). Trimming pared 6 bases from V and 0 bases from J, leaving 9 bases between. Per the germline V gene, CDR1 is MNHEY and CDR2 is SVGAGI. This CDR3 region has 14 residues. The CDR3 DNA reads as TGTGCCAGCAGCGCAGGGTATAGCAATCAGCCCCAGCATTTT. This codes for CASSAGYSNQPQHF.

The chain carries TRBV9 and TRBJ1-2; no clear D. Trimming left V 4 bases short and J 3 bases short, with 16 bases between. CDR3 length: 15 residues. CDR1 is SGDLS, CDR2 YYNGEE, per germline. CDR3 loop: CASSKDSVPYYGYTF. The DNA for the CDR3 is TGTGCCAGCAGCAAAGACTCGGTCCCGTACTATGGCTACACCTTC. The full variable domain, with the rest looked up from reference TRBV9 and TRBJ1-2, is DSGVTQTPKHLITATGQRVTLRCSPRSGDLSVYWYQQSLDQGLQFLIQYYNGEERAKGNILERFSAQQFPDLHSELNLSSLELGDSALYFCASSKDSVPYYGYTFGSGTRLTVV.

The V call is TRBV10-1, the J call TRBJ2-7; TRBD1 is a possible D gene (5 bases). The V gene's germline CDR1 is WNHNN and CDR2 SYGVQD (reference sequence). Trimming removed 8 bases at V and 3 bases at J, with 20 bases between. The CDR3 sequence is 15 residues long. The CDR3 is CASGLSLGANYEQYF. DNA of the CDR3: TGCGCCAGCGGCCTAAGCTTAGGGGCGAACTACGAGCAGTACTTC.

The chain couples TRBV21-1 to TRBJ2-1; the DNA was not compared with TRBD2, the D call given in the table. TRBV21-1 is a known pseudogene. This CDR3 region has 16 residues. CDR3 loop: CASSTIAPGSYNEQFF. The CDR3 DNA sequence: TGTGCCAGCAGCACCATAGCCCCCGGCTCCTACAATGAGCAGTTCTTC.

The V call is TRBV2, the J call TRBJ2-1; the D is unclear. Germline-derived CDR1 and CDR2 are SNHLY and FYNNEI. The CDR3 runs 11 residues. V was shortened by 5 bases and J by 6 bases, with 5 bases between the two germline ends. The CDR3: CASSPSNEQFF. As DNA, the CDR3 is TGTGCCAGCAGTCCGTCCAATGAGCAGTTCTTC.

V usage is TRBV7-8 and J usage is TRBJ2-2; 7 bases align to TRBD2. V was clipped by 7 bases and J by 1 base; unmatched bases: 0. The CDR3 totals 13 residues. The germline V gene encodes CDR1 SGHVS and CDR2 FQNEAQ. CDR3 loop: CASTSGNTGELFF. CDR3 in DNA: TGTGCCAGCACTAGCGGGAACACCGGGGAGCTGTTTTTT.

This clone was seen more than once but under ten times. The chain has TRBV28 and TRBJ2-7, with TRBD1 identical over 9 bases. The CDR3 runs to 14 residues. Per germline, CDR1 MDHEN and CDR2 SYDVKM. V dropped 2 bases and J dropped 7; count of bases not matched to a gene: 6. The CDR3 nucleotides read TGTGCCAGCAGTTTACCGGGACAGGGTTGGGAGCAGTACTTC. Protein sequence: CASSLPGQGWEQYF.

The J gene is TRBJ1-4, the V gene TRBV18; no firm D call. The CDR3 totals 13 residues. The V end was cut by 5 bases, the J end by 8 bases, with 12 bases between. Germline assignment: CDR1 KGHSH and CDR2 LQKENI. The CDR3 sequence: CASSTGGSEKLFF. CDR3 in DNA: TGTGCCAGCTCAACCGGAGGGAGCGAAAAACTGTTTTTT.

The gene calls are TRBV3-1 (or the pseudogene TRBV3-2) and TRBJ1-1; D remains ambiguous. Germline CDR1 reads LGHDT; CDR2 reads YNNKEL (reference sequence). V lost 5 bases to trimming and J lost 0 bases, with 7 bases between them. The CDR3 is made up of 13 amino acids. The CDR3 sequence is CASSGTMNTEAFF. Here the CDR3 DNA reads TGTGCCAGCAGCGGCACTATGAACACTGAAGCTTTCTTT.

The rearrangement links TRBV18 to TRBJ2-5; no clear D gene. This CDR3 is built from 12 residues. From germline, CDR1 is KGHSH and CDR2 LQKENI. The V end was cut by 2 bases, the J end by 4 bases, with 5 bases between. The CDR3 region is CASSPNGETQYF. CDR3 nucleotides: TGTGCCAGCTCACCAAACGGAGAGACCCAGTACTTC.

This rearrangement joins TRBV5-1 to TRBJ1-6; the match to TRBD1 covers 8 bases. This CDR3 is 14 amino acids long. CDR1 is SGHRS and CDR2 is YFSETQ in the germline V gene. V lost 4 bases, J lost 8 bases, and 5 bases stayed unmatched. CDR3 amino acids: CASSPDREHSPLHF. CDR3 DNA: TGCGCCAGCAGCCCGGACAGGGAGCATTCACCCCTCCACTTT.

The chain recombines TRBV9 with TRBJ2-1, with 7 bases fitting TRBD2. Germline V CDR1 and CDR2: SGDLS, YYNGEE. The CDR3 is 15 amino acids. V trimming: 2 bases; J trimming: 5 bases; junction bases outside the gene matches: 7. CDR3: CASSVLGTTNNEQFF. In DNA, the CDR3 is TGTGCCAGCAGCGTCTTGGGGACTACAAACAATGAGCAGTTCTTC.

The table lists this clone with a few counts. The CDR3 nucleotides are TGTGCCAGTAGTCCAGACTCTGGAAACACCATATATTTT. It yields the protein CASSPDSGNTIYF. V usage is TRBV19 and J usage is TRBJ1-3, with D uncertain. CDR1 LNHDA and CDR2 SQIVND come from the germline V gene (reference sequence). The CDR3 has 13 residues. V lost 5 bases, J lost 0 bases, and 5 bases lay in between.

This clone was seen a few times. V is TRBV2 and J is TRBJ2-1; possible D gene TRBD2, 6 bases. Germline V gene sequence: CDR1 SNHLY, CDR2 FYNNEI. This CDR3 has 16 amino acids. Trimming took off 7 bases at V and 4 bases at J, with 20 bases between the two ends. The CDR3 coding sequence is TGTGCCAGCACTCTCTACAGTCTAGCGCCTTACAATGAGCAGTTCTTC. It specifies CASTLYSLAPYNEQFF.